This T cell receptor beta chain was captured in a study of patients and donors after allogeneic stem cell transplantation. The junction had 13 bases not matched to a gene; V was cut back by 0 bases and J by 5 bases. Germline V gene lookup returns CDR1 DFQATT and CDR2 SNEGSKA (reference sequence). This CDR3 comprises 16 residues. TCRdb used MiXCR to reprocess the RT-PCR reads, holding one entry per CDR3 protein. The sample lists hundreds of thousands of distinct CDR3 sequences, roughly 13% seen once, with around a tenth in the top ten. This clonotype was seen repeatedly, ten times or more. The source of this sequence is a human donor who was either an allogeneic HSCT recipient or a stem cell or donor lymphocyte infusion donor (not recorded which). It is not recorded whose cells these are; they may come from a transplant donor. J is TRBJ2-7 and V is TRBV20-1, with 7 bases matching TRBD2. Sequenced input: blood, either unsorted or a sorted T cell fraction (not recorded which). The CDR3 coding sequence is TGCAGTGCTAGAGATTCGTTGGGCGGGAGTTCCCACGAGCAGTACTTC. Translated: CSARDSLGGSSHEQYF.